This T cell receptor (beta chain) was observed in a study of blood T cell repertoires in COVID-19. At the level of the study: The United States, Italy and Spain were the sources of the acute and convalescent COVID-19 samples. PBMCs, B-cell-depleted T cells, or T cells were the source of the cDNA or gDNA that made up the material.

Authors' data handling: The assay estimated nucleated cells by amplifying reference gene primers. This table comes from immunoSEQ multiplex PCR, and its TCRdb copy is limited to in-frame clones, with some not included. The V and J calls and clone size come from that table; D and trimming were worked out from the DNA. The repertoire holds tens of thousands of clones, with approximately 90% as singletons. The receptor's source is a human donor with active COVID-19. The donor label of this sample is uncertain. What was sequenced was peripheral blood.

The CDR3 here is CASSTRTGGATDTQYF. The CDR3 DNA follows: TGTGCCAGCAGCACCCGGACAGGGGGCGCAACAGATACGCAGTATTTT. The rearrangement links TRBV5-4 to TRBJ2-3; 11 bases agree with TRBD1. V trimming: 4 bases; J trimming: 3 bases; junction bases outside the gene matches: 7. The CDR3 covers 16 residues. In germline, CDR1 is SGHNT, CDR2 YYREEE (reference sequence).